The TCR beta chain under discussion was sequenced for a study of control samples from healthy donors and cancer patients. Clones were sequenced by immunoSEQ multiplex PCR, and TCRdb holds only the in-frame ones, with some missing. The data contain some 130,000 clones, about nine tenths of them singletons. V lost 8 bases, J lost 0 bases, and 12 bases stayed unmatched. The CDR3 covers 19 residues. CDR1 ENHRY and CDR2 SYGVKD come from the germline V gene. The chain is built from TRBV10-3 and TRBJ2-1, with TRBD2 identical over 14 bases. The clonotype originates from a man aged 25-40 years in good health. Input material: blood. The CDR3 coding sequence is TGTGCCATCCGTTCCTCCGGGACTAGCGGGAGCAGCTCCTACAATGAGCAGTTCTTC. Protein product: CAIRSSGTSGSSSYNEQFF.